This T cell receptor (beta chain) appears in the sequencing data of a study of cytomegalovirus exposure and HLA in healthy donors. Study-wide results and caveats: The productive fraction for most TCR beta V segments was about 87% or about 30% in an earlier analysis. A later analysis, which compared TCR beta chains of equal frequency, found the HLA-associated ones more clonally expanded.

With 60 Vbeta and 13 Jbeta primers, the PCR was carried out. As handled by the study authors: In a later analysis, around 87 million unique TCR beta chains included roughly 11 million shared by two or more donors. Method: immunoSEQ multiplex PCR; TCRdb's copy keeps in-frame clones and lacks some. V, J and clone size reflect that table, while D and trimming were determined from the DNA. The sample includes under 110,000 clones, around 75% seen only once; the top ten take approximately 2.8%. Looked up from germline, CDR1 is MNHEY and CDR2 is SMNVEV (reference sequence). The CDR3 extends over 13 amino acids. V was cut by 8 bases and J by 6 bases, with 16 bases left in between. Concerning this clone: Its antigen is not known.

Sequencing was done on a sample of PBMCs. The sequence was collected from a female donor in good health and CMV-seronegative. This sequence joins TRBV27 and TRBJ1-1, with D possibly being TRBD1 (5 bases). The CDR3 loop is CASCPLGGAEAFF. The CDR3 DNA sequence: TGTGCCAGCTGCCCACTTGGGGGGGCTGAAGCTTTCTTT.